This paragraph reports one T cell receptor beta chain. This clonotype has a count of ten or more. It has no known antigen specificity. No quality values exist for individual bases; no much larger clone is one base distant. A multiplex PCR system amplified the TCR beta CDR3 region, with a first 10-cycle round using 32 V-gene forward and 13 J-gene reverse primers. First-round PCR used a QIAGEN Multiplex PCR Kit, and primer sequences were filed in Chinese patent CN105087789A. A second PCR round added Illumina universal primers using the Phusion High-Fidelity PCR Kit. TCR libraries were paired-end sequenced at 151 bp read length on the Illumina HiSeq X Ten platform. Under the source paper's analysis protocol: Reads without multiplex PCR primers were removed using Cutadapt, read pairs were merged using PEAR, and CDR3 regions were called using MiXCR with default settings. Shannon entropy measured repertoire diversity, and clonality was calculated as one minus the Shannon entropy divided by the ln of the count of productive unique sequences. Clonotypes present at frequencies of at least 0.5% were defined as dominant or high-frequency T-cell clones. TCRdb redid the processing of the public reads, applying fastp at Q25 and MiXCR, and retained in-frame beta chains. Each entry merges the rows of one CDR3 protein and shows their most common DNA and genes. These V and J calls derive from TCRdb rather than the authors' analysis. In all, the sample holds under 13,000 distinct CDR3 sequences, and about 20% of those were seen once. The ten largest clones capture approximately 3.7% of the sample.

The data are from a study of immune heterogeneity within non-small cell lung tumors (dated by TCRdb to 2017 to 2018). About the investigation overall: Histology comprised several squamous cell carcinomas, some ten non-squamous carcinomas and 1 tumor not otherwise specified. Transcriptome data were available for just about 41 loci from about 13 patients, whereas TCR repertoire analysis spanned roughly 56 tumor loci from 15 or so patients. Neoantigen binding to each patient's HLA alleles was predicted with netMHCpan-3.0 for mutant peptides of 8 to 11 amino acids. To look at intratumoral immune heterogeneity, the study ran whole-exome sequencing, RNA-seq and TCR beta repertoire sequencing on several spatially distinct regions taken from every NSCLC tumor.

Broad study findings and their caveats: A statistically significant but moderate positive correlation (R around 0.3) was observed between local T-cell repertoire clonality and local tumor mutational burden. For the most part, high-frequency TCR beta clonotypes differed from one individual patient to another. Within a given patient, the same dominant CDR3B clonotypes showed up repeatedly across loci, although different tumor locations also carried unique high-frequency clones.

The CDR3 runs 15 amino acids, cysteine and phenylalanine included. Here the CDR3 DNA is all that survives: 45 bases in frame from base 1. Trimming accounts for 3 bases at V and 8 bases at J, while the number of junction bases matched to no gene is 6. In the germline V gene (reference sequence), CDR1 corresponds to DFQATT and CDR2 to SNEGSKA. The TCR template was genomic DNA extracted from bulk tumor tissue, and approximately 630 ng of gDNA was amplified for each sample. Multiple biopsies per primary tumor were taken during surgery, spaced as far apart as possible within the tumor mass. The study cohort was described as untreated and was composed of newly diagnosed NSCLC cases undergoing curative surgery. The donors were approximately 14 patients with newly diagnosed non-small cell lung cancer who were having surgery with curative intent. A couple of independent pathologists examined the resected tumor masses. Only high-quality DNA and RNA samples were carried forward to sequencing.

The receptor comes from a man aged 60-69 years with non-small cell lung cancer. The chain couples TRBV20-1 to TRBJ2-1; the central 14 bases match TRBD2. The sample taken for sequencing was lung tumor tissue. The bases read TGCAGTGCTAGGGGACTAGCGGGAGTTCGCTATGAGCAGTTCTTC. Translated, it reads CSARGLAGVRYEQFF.